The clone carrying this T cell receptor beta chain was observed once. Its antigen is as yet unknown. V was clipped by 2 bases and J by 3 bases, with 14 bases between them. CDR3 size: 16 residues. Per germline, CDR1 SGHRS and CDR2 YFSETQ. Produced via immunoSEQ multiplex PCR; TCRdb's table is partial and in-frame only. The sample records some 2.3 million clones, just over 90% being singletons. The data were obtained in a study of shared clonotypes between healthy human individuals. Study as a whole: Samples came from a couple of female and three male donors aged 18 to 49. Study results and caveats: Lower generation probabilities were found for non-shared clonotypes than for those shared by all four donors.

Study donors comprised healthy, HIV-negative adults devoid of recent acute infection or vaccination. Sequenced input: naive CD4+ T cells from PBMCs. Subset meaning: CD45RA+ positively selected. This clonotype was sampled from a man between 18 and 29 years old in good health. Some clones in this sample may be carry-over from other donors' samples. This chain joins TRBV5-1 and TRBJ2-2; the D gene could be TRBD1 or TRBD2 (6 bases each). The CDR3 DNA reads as TGCGCCAGCAGCTTTAATGGGGGGCAGTACACCGGGGAGCTGTTTTTT. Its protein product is CASSFNGGQYTGELFF.